This T cell receptor beta chain stems from a study of a mutant IDH1 vaccine in newly diagnosed glioma. Study summary: Averaging around 42 years of age, treated patients were about 60% male and about 38% female. Held at week 35, visit V12 was the safety follow-up, and visit V13 followed at week 47.

Turning to this clone: Its antigen remains unidentified.

The CDR3 is 16 residues long. The V and J ends lost 2 bases and 3 bases, in that order; junction bases with no gene match: 10. Per germline, CDR1 MNHEY and CDR2 SMNVEV (reference sequence). The protocol was immunoSEQ multiplex PCR, while the TCRdb copy is restricted to in-frame clones and leaves out a portion. This table holds some 60,000 clones, 75% to 90% found once. The time point is: week 47, end of study. Every vaccination contained 300 ug of the mutant IDH1 20-mer peptide and was paired with topical imiquimod. New WHO grade 3 or 4 astrocytomas that were IDH1-mutant and ATRX-lost occurred in the donors.

The sample in question was PBMCs, obtained from a glioma patient whose treatment included an IDH1 peptide vaccine. The chain combines TRBV27 with TRBJ2-7; 7 positions match TRBD2. The sequence derives from a woman aged 50 to 60 with glioma. The CDR3 DNA is TGTGCCAGCAGTTTACATGGGGGGGTTGGCCACTACGAGCAGTACTTC. This codes for CASSLHGGVGHYEQYF.